This TCR beta chain appears in the sequencing data of a study of T-cell memory formation after mild COVID-19. TCRdb passed the 5' RACE reads through MiXCR, listing each CDR3 protein once. Among about 190,000 distinct CDR3 sequences listed, around 17% were seen once. Sequencing used PBMCs or a T cell subset sorted from them (not recorded which). The source is an adult woman who had mild COVID-19 (a few samples of this study predate the infection). Cell type and time point are not known.

DNA for the CDR3: TGTGCCAGCAGCGAGCTTGAGAGGGGGAATTCACCCCTCCACTTT. It codes for CASSELERGNSPLHF. The rearrangement uses TRBV9 and TRBJ1-6; a possible D gene is TRBD1 (6 bases). CDR3 length: 15 amino acids. CDR1 and CDR2 from the germline V gene are SGDLS and YYNGEE. Trimming left V 3 bases short and J 7 bases short, with 14 bases between.